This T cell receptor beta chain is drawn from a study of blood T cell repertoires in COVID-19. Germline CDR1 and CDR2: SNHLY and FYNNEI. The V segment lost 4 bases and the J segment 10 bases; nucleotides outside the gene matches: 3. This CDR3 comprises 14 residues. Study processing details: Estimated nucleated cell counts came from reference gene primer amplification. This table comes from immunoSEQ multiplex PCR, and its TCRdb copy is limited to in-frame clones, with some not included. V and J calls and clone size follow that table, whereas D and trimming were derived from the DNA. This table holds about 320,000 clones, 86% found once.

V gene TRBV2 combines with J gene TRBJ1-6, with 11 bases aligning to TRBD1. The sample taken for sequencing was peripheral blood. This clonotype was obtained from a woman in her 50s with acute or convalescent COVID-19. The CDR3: CASSGTGGKSPLHF. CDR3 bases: TGTGCCAGCAGTGGGACAGGGGGCAAGTCACCCCTCCACTTT.